Listed here are 5 T cell receptor beta chains from one sample, sequenced in a study of OX40 agonist ivuxolimab in advanced cancers. Assay: immunoSEQ multiplex PCR; the TCRdb copy retains only in-frame clones and omits some. The profile shows about 12,000 clones, roughly 81% of them singletons. Here the sequenced sample was CD4+ or CD8+ T cells sorted from blood, taken in a trial of the OX40 agonist ivuxolimab. The receptors originated from an adult with an advanced solid tumor such as melanoma, head and neck, liver or kidney cancer.

In this sample, this clone turned up once. This chain links TRBV28 with TRBJ1-1, with D possibly matching TRBD1 (6 bases). The CDR3 length is 17 residues. The V end was cut by 3 bases, the J end by 0 bases, with 17 bases between. Germline lookup yields CDR1 MDHEN and CDR2 SYDVKM. The CDR3 sequence: CASSFLSGVLMNTEAFF. In DNA, the CDR3 is TGTGCCAGCAGTTTTCTGTCAGGGGTCCTTATGAACACTGAAGCTTTCTTT.

The chain has TRBV11-3 and TRBJ2-7; D not certain. CDR1 SGHNT and CDR2 YENEEA come from the germline V gene. V lost 1 base and J lost 3, with 13 bases in between. The CDR3 contains 15 residues. CDR3 sequence: CASSLGSGRGYEQYF. In DNA, the CDR3 is TGTGCCAGCAGCTTAGGAAGTGGACGAGGCTACGAGCAGTACTTC.

The chain is built from TRBV28 and TRBJ1-1, with TRBD1 matching over 7 bases. Per germline, CDR1 MDHEN and CDR2 SYDVKM. J gave up 6 bases and V 4 bases, and 5 bases lay outside the gene matches. The CDR3 has 13 residues. The CDR3 spells CASSSDRAAEAFF. The CDR3 nucleotides are TGTGCCAGCAGTTCTGACAGGGCGGCTGAAGCTTTCTTT.

The genes are TRBV6-1 and TRBJ2-7; no reliable D call. V lost 3 bases to trimming and J lost 2 bases, with 8 bases between them. Germline values: CDR1 MNHNS, CDR2 SASEGT. The CDR3 extends over 13 amino acids. CDR3 in DNA: TGTGCCAGCAGTGAGGTCGACCCCTACGAGCAGTACTTC. Translation: CASSEVDPYEQYF.

The chain employs TRBV19 and TRBJ1-1, with a weak D call TRBD1 (6 bases). V lost 3 bases and J 7 bases, leaving 15 bases between the germline ends. This CDR3 is 14 amino acids long. Germline CDR1 is LNHDA and CDR2 is SQIVND (reference sequence). CDR3 DNA sequence: TGTGCCAGTAGTATGGTTATGGGGGCCGATGAAGCTTTCTTT. It translates to CASSMVMGADEAFF.